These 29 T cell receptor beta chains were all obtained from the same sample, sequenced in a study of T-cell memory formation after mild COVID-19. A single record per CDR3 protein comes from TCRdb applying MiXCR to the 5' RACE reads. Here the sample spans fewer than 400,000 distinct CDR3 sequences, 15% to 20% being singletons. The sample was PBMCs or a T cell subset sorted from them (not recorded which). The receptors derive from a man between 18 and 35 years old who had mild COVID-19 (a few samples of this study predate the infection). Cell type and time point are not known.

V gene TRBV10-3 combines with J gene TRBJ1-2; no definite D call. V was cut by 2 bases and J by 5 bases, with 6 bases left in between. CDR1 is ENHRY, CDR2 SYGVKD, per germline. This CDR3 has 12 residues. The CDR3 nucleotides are TGTGCCATCAGTGAGGAGGCGTATGGCTACACCTTC. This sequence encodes CAISEEAYGYTF.

The DNA for the CDR3 is TGTGCCAGCAGTGATGTGACCGAGACCCAGTACTTC. This sequence encodes CASSDVTETQYF. The chain is built from TRBV12-3 or TRBV12-4 and TRBJ2-5; no reliable D call. The CDR3 is 12 residues long. Trimming took 5 bases from V and 5 from J, leaving 9 bases between them.

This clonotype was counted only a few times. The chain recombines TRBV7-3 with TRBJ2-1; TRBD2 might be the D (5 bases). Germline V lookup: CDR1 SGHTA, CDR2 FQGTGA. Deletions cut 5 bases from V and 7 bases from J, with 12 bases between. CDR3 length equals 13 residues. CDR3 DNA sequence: TGTGCCAGCAGCGCAAGTACGGGGAATGAGCAGTTCTTC. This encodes CASSASTGNEQFF. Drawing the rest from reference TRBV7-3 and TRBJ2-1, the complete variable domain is GAGVSQTPSNKVTEKGKYVELRCDPISGHTALYWYRQSLGQGPEFLIYFQGTGAADDSGLPNDRFFAVRPEGSVSTLKIQRTERGDSAVYLCASSASTGNEQFFGPGTRLTVL.

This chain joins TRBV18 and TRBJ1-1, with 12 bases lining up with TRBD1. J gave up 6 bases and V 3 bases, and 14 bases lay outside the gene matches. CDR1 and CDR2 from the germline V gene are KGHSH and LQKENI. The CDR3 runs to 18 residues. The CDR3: CASSPGQGAIRMGAEAFF. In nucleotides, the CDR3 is TGTGCCAGCTCACCGGGACAGGGGGCGATTAGGATGGGCGCTGAAGCTTTCTTT.

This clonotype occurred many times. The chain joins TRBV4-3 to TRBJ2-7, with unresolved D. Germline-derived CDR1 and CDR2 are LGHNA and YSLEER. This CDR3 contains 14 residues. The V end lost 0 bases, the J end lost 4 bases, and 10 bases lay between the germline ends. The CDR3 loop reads CASSQDLGVYEQYF. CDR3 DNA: TGCGCCAGCAGCCAAGATCTGGGTGTTTACGAGCAGTACTTC.

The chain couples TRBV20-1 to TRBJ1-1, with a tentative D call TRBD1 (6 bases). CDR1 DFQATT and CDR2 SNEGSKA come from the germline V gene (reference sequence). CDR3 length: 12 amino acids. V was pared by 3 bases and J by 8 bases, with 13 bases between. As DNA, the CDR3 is TGCAGTGCTAGGGACCGGGGGCGCGAAGCTTTCTTT. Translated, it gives CSARDRGREAFF.

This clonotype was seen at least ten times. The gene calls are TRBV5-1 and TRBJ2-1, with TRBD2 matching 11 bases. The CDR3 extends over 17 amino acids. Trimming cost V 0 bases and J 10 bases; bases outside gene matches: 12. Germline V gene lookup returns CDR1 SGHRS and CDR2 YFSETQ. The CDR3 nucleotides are TGCGCCAGCAGCTTGGCTAATAGCGGGGGGGCCCTGCTCGAGCAGTTCTTC. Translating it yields CASSLANSGGALLEQFF. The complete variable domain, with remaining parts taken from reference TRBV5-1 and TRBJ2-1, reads KAGVTQTPRYLIKTRGQQVTLSCSPISGHRSVSWYQQTPGQGLQFLFEYFSETQRNKGNFPGRFSGRQFSNSRSEMNVSTLELGDSALYLCASSLANSGGALLEQFFGPGTRLTVL.

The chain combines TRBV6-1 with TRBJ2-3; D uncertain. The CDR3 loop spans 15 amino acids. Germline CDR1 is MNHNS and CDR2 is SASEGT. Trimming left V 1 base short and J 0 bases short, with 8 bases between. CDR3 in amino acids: CASSEEYSSTDTQYF. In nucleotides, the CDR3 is TGTGCCAGCAGTGAAGAGTATTCTAGCACAGATACGCAGTATTTT.

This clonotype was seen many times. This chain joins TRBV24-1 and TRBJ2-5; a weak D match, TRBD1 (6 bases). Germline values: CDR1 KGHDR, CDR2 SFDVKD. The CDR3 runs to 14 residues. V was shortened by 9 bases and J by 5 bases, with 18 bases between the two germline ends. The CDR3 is CATATGTQFETQYF. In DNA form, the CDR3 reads TGTGCCACCGCCACCGGGACACAGTTCGAGACCCAGTACTTC.

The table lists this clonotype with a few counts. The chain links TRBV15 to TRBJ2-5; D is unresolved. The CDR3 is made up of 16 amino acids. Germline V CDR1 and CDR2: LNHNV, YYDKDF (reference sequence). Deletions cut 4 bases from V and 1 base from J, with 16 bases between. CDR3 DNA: TGTGCCACCAGCATGTCGAGCGCAAGCTCCCAAGAGACCCAGTACTTC. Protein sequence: CATSMSSASSQETQYF.

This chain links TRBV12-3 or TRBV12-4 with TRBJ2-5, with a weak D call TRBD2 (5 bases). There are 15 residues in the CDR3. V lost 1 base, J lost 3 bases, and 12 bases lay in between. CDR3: CASSLGSVREETQYF. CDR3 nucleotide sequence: TGTGCCAGCAGTTTAGGGTCGGTGCGGGAAGAGACCCAGTACTTC.

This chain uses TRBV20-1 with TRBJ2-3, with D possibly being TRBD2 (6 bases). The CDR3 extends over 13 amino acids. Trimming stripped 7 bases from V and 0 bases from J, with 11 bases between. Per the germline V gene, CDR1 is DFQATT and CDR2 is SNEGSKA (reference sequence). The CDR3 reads CSGLRGSTDTQYF. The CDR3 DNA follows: TGCAGTGGGTTGCGGGGAAGCACAGATACGCAGTATTTT.

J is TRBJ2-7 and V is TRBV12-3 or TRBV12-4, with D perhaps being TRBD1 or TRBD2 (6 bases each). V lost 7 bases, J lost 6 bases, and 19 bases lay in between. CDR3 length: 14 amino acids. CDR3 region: CASKRGVSPFEQYF. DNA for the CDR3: TGTGCCAGCAAGAGGGGGGTCAGTCCTTTCGAGCAGTACTTC.

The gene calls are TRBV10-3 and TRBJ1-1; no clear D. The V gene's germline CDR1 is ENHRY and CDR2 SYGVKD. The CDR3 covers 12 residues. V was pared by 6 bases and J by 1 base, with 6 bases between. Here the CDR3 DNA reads TGTGCCATCAGGGGCACGAACACTGAAGCTTTCTTT. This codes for CAIRGTNTEAFF.

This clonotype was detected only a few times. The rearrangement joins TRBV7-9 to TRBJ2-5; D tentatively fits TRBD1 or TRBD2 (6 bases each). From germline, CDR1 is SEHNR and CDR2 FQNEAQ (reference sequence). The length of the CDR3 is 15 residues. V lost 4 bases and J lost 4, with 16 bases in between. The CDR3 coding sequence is TGTGCCAGCAGCTGGGGGGCAGGCCCTGGAGAGACCCAGTACTTC. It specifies CASSWGAGPGETQYF.

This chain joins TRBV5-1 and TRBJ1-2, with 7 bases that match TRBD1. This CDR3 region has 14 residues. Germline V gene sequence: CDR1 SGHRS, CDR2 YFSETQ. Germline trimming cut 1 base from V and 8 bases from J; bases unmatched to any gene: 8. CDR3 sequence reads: CASSLTGTEQGYTF. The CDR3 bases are TGCGCCAGCAGCTTGACCGGGACAGAACAGGGCTACACCTTC. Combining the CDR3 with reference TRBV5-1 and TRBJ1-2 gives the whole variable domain KAGVTQTPRYLIKTRGQQVTLSCSPISGHRSVSWYQQTPGQGLQFLFEYFSETQRNKGNFPGRFSGRQFSNSRSEMNVSTLELGDSALYLCASSLTGTEQGYTFGSGTRLTVV.

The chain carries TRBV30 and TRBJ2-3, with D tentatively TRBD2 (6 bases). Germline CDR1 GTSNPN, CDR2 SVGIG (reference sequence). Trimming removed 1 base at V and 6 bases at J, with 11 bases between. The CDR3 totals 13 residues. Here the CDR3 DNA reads TGTGCCTGGAGTGGGGACTTACAGGATACGCAGTATTTT. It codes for CAWSGDLQDTQYF.

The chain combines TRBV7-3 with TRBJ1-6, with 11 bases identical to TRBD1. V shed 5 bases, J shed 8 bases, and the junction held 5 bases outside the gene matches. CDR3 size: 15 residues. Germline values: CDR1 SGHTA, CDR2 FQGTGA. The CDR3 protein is CASSSGQGAYSPLHF. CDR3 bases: TGTGCCAGCAGCAGCGGACAGGGGGCATATTCACCCCTCCACTTT.

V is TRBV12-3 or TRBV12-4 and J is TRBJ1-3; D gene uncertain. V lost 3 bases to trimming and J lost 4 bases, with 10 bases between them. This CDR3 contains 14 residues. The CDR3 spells CASSFKTSGNTIYF. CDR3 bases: TGTGCCAGCAGTTTTAAGACGTCCGGAAACACCATATATTTT.

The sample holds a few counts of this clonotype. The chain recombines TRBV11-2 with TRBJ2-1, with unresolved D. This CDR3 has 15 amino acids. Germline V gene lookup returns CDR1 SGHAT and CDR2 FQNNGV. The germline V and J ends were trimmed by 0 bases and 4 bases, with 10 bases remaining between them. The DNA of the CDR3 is TGTGCCAGCAGCTTAGAGTGGTTTCGGTACAATGAGCAGTTCTTC. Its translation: CASSLEWFRYNEQFF.

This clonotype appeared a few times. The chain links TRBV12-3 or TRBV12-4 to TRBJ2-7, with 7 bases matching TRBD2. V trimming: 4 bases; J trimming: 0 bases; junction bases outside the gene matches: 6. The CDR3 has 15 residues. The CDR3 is CASSSRGGSSYEQYF. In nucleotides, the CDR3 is TGTGCCAGCAGTTCCCGCGGGGGTAGCTCCTACGAGCAGTACTTC.

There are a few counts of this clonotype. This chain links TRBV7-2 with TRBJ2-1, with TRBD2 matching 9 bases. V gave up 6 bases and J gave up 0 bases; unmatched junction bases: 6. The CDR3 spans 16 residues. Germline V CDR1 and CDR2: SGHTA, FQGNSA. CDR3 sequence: CASRRSSGSSYNEQFF. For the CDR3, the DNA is TGTGCCAGCAGGCGGAGTAGCGGGAGCTCCTACAATGAGCAGTTCTTC.

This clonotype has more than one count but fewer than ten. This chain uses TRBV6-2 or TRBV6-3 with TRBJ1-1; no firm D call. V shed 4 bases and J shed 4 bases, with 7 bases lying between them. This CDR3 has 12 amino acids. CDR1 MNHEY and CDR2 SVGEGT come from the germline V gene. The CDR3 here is CASSWPSTEAFF. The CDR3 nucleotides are TGTGCCAGCAGTTGGCCAAGCACTGAAGCTTTCTTT.

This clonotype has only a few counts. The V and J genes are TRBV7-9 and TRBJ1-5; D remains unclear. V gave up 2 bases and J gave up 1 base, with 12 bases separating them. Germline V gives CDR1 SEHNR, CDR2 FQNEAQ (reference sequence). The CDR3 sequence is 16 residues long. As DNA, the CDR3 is TGTGCCAGCAGCTTATGGTCCGGACGGAGCAATCAGCCCCAGCATTTT. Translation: CASSLWSGRSNQPQHF.

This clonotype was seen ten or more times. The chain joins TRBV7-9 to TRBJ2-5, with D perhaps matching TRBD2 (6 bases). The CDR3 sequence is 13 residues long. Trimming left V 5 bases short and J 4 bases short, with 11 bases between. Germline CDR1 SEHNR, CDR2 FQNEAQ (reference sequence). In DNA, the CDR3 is TGTGCCAGCAGCGCGGGAAGTGGAGAGACCCAGTACTTC. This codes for CASSAGSGETQYF. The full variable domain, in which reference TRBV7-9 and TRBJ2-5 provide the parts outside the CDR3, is DTGVSQNPRHKITKRGQNVTFRCDPISEHNRLYWYRQTLGQGPEFLTYFQNEAQLEKSRLLSDRFSAERPKGSFSTLEIQRTEQGDSAMYLCASSAGSGETQYFGPGTRLLVL.

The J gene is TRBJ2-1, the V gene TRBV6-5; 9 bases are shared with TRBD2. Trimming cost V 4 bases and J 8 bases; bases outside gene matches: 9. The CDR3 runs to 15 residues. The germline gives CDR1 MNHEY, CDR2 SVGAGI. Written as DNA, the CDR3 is TGTGCCAGCAGTTTATCACGTTCTAGCGGGGATGAGCAGTTCTTC. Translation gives CASSLSRSSGDEQFF.

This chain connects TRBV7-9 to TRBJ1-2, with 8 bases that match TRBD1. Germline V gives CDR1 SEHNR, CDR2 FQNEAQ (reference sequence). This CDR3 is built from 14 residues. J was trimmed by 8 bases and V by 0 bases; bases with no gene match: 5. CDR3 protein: CASSLAGTGDGYTF. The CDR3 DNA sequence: TGTGCCAGCAGCTTAGCTGGGACAGGAGACGGCTACACCTTC.

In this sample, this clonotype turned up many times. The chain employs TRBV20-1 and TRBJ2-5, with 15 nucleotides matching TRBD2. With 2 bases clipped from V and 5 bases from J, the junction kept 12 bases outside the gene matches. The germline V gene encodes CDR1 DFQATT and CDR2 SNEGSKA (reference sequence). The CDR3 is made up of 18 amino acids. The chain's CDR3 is CSARLPGLAGGPEETQYF. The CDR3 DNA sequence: TGCAGTGCTAGACTTCCCGGACTAGCGGGGGGGCCGGAGGAGACCCAGTACTTC.

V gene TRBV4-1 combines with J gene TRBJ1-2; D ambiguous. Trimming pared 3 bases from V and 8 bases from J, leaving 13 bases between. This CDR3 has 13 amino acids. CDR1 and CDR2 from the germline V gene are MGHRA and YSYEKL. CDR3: CASSQGLVGGYTF. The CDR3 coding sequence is TGCGCCAGCAGCCAGGGCCTAGTGGGCGGCTACACCTTC.